Listed below are T cell receptor beta chains from one sample, sequenced in a study of T cell repertoires in cytomegalovirus infection. TCRdb re-derived calls from the reads in MiXCR, one entry per CDR3 protein. In the table there are some 250,000 distinct CDR3 sequences, 9.1% of which are singletons. Sequenced input: PBMCs. The receptors derive from a human donor in good health (CMV status not recorded). Some clones in this sample may be carry-over from other donors' samples. Both conserved end residues are part of each CDR3. A D gene is named only where the DNA matches it firmly. Size tells how often a clone was seen (once, few, many) or the class of an expanded clone, and some rows leave it out.

len,d_gene,abundance,v_gene,j_gene,CDR3nt,CDR3aa
13,TRBD1,.,TRBV29-1,TRBJ1-6,TGCAGCGTTTCCGACAGGGAGGATTCACCCCTCCACTTT,CSVSDREDSPLHF
15,TRBD1,.,TRBV5-1,TRBJ2-5,TGCGCCAGCAGCTTGGTGGGGGACAGGATCGAGACCCAGTACTTC,CASSLVGDRIETQYF
12,.,many,TRBV7-2,TRBJ2-7,TGTGCCAGCAGCTTAGTTACGAGGGAGCAGTACTTC,CASSLVTREQYF
14,TRBD2,few,TRBV28,TRBJ2-1,TGTGCCAGCAGCGCGGGACTAGCTTTCGGTGAGCAGTTCTTC,CASSAGLAFGEQFF
17,.,.,TRBV23-1,TRBJ1-5,TGCGCCAGCAGTCATTCCGACGACCCGGACCTGGTTCAGCCCCAGCATTTT,CASSHSDDPDLVQPQHF
16,TRBD2,many,TRBV4-3,TRBJ2-2,TGCGCCAGCAGCCAAGAAGTCAGCGGGAGGACCGGGGAGCTGTTTTTT,CASSQEVSGRTGELFF
13,TRBD1,few,TRBV7-9,TRBJ1-2,TGTGCCAGCAGCGCGACAGGGGATGATGGCTACACCTTC,CASSATGDDGYTF
14,.,many,TRBV6-1,TRBJ1-1,TGTGCCAGCGTTGTGGGGAGGCCGCACACTGAAGCTTTCTTT,CASVVGRPHTEAFF
16,TRBD2,.,TRBV28,TRBJ2-3,TGTGCCAGCAGCCGGCTAGCGGGGCGCCTCGGAGATACGCAGTATTTT,CASSRLAGRLGDTQYF
13,.,few,TRBV7-2,TRBJ2-7,TGTGCCAGCAGCTTCGCGGGATTCCACGAGCAGTACTTC,CASSFAGFHEQYF
17,.,many,TRBV7-6,TRBJ2-1,TGTGCCAGCAGCTTAGCGCCAACGGGGGGCCTGTACAATGAGCAGTTCTTC,CASSLAPTGGLYNEQFF
16,TRBD2,many,TRBV7-2,TRBJ2-1,TGTGCCAGCAGCCCGGTCGGGGGGGCTGTTGGTAATGAGCAGTTCTTC,CASSPVGGAVGNEQFF
13,TRBD1,many,TRBV10-3,TRBJ1-2,TGTGCCATCAGTCGGGACAGGGTGTATGGCTACACCTTC,CAISRDRVYGYTF
14,TRBD2,many,TRBV7-2,TRBJ2-1,TGTGCCAGCAGCTTAACGGGAGGCTCCAATGAGCAGTTCTTC,CASSLTGGSNEQFF
14,.,many,TRBV7-2,TRBJ1-1,TGTGCCAGCAGCTTGCAGAGAACGAACACTGAAGCTTTCTTT,CASSLQRTNTEAFF
14,TRBD1,many,TRBV29-1,TRBJ2-3,TGCAGCGTTGCCGGTGGGCAGGGGGCGAATACGCAGTATTTT,CSVAGGQGANTQYF
14,TRBD2,many,TRBV28,TRBJ2-7,TGTGCCAGCACCCTTAGCGGGGCTTCCTACGAGCAGTACTTC,CASTLSGASYEQYF
13,TRBD1,.,TRBV4-3,TRBJ2-5,TGCGCCAGCAGCCAGGACAGGGGCCAGACCCAGTACTTC,CASSQDRGQTQYF
15,.,many,TRBV11-3,TRBJ1-3,TGTGCCAGCAGCAGGGGGGATTACTCTGGAAACACCATATATTTT,CASSRGDYSGNTIYF
11,.,.,TRBV10-2,TRBJ1-4,TGCGCCAGCAGTGAACGGGAAAAACTGTTTTTT,CASSEREKLFF
13,.,.,TRBV20-1,TRBJ1-1,TGCAGTGCGCGCCCCTTGAGGAACACTGAAGCTTTCTTT,CSARPLRNTEAFF
14,TRBD1,.,TRBV30,TRBJ2-3,TGTGCCTACCTTGGACAGGGTAACACAGATACGCAGTATTTT,CAYLGQGNTDTQYF
15,.,many,TRBV28,TRBJ2-7,TGTGCCAGCAGCTCTCCGGCGACGGCCTCCTACGAGCAGTACTTC,CASSSPATASYEQYF
14,TRBD1,many,TRBV7-2,TRBJ1-2,TGTGCCAGCAGCGTCGGGACAGTTAGCTATGGCTACACCTTC,CASSVGTVSYGYTF
14,.,many,TRBV7-2,TRBJ2-3,TGTGCCAGCAGTTTTGCGGCAGGGCAGGATACGCAGTATTTT,CASSFAAGQDTQYF
14,.,.,TRBV6-6,TRBJ1-1,TGTGCCAGCAGTTACCCCGGGGGGGGCACTGAAGCTTTCTTT,CASSYPGGGTEAFF
16,.,.,TRBV24-1,TRBJ2-2,TGTGCCACCAGTTTTGGGGGAGCAGGAAACACCGGGGAGCTGTTTTTT,CATSFGGAGNTGELFF
12,.,many,TRBV9,TRBJ2-1,TGTGCCAGCAGCCCCGGCGCAAATGAGCAGTTCTTC,CASSPGANEQFF